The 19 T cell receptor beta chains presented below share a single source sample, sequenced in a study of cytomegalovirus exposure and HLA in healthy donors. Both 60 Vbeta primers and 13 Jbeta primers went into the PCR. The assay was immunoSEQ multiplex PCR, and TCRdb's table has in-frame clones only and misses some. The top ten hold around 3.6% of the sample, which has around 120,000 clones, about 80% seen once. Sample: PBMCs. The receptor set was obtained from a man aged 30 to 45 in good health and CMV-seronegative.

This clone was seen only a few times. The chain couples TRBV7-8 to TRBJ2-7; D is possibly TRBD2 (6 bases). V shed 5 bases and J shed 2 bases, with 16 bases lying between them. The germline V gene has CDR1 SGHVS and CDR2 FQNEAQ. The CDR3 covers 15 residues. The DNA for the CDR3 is TGTGCCAGCAGCACAACTACAGGAGGGACCTACGAGCAGTACTTC. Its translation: CASSTTTGGTYEQYF.

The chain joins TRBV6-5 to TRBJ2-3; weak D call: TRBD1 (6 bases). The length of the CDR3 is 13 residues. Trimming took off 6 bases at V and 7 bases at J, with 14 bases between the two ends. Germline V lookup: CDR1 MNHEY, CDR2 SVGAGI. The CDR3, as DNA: TGTGCCAGCAGGCAAGGACAGTTTAATACGCAGTATTTT. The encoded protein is CASRQGQFNTQYF.

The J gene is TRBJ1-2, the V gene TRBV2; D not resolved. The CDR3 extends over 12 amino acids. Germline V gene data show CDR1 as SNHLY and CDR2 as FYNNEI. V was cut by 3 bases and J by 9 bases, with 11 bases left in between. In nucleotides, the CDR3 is TGTGCCAGCAGTGAGGGAGGTAGGCGCTACACCTTC. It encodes CASSEGGRRYTF.

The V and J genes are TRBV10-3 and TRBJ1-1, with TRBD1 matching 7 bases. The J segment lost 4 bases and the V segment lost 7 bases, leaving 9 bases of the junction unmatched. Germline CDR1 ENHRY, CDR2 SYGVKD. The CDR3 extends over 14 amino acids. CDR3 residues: CAITVGTVGTEAFF. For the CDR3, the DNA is TGTGCCATCACGGTAGGGACAGTGGGCACTGAAGCTTTCTTT.

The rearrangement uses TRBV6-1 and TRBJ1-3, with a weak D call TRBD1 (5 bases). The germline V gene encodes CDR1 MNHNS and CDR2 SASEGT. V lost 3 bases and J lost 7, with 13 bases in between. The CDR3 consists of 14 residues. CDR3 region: CASSDSGLRNTIYF. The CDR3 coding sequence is TGTGCCAGCAGTGACTCAGGGTTGAGGAACACCATATATTTT.

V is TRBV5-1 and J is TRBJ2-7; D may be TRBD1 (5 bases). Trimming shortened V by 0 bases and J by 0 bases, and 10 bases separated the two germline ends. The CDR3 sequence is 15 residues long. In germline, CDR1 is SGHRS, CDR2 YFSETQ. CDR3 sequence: CASSLDPGSSYEQYF. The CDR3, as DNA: TGCGCCAGCAGCTTGGATCCAGGGTCCTCCTACGAGCAGTACTTC.

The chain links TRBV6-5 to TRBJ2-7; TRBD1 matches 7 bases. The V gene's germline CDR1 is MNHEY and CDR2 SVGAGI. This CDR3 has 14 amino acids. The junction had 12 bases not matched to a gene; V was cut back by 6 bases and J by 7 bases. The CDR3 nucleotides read TGTGCCAGCAGACCAGGGGGATCCATCGGGGAGCAGTACTTC. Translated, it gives CASRPGGSIGEQYF.

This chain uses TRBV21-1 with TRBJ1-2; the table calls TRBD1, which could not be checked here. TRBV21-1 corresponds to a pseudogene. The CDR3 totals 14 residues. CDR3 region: CASSKGAKRYGYTF. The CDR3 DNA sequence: TGTGCCAGCAGCAAAGGGGCAAAACGGTATGGCTACACCTTC.

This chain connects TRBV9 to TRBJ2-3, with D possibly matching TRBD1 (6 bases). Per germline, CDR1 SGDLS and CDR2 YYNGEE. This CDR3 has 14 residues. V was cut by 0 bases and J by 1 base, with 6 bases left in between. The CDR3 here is CASSVGQGTDTQYF. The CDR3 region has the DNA TGTGCCAGCAGCGTAGGACAGGGCACAGATACGCAGTATTTT. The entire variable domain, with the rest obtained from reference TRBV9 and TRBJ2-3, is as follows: DSGVTQTPKHLITATGQRVTLRCSPRSGDLSVYWYQQSLDQGLQFLIQYYNGEERAKGNILERFSAQQFPDLHSELNLSSLELGDSALYFCASSVGQGTDTQYFGPGTRLTVL.

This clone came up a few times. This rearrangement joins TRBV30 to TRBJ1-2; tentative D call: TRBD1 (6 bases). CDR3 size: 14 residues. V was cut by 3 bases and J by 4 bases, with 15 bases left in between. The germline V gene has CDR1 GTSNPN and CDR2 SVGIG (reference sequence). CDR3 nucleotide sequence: TGTGCCTGGAGCGGCGGACAGCTTCCCTATGGCTACACCTTC. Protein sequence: CAWSGGQLPYGYTF.

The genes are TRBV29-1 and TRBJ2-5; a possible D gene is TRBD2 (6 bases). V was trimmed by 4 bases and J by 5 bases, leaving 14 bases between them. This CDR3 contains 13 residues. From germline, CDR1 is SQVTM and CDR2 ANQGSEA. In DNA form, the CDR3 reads TGCAGCGTTGTGGGCGGGAACGTTGAGACCCAGTACTTC. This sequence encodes CSVVGGNVETQYF.

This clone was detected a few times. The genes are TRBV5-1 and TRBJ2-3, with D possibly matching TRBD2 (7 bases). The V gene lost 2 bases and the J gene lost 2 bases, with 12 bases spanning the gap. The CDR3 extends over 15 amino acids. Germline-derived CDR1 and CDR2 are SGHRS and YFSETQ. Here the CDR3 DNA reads TGCGCCAGCAGCTTAGGCGGGGGCGTCACAGATACGCAGTATTTT. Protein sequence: CASSLGGGVTDTQYF.

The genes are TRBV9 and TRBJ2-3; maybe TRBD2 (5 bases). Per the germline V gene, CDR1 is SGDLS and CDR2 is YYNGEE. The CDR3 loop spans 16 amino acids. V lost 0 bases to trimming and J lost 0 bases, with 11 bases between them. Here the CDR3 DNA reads TGTGCCAGCAGCGTAGCTTCGGGATTCAGCACAGATACGCAGTATTTT. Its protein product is CASSVASGFSTDTQYF. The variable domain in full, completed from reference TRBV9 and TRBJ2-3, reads DSGVTQTPKHLITATGQRVTLRCSPRSGDLSVYWYQQSLDQGLQFLIQYYNGEERAKGNILERFSAQQFPDLHSELNLSSLELGDSALYFCASSVASGFSTDTQYFGPGTRLTVL.

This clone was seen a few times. This chain's CDR3 is CASSVVQYGYTF. The CDR3 DNA sequence: TGTGCCAGCAGCGTAGTGCAGTATGGCTACACCTTC. The rearrangement uses TRBV9 and TRBJ1-2; D is ambiguous. Germline CDR1 SGDLS, CDR2 YYNGEE. Trimming removed 0 bases at V and 5 bases at J, with 5 bases between. This CDR3 spans 12 amino acids.

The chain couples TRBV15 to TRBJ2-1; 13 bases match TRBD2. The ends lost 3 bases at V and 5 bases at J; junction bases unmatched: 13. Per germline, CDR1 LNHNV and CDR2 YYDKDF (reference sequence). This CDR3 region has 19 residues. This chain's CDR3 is CATSRKGLAGRRDHNEQFF. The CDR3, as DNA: TGTGCCACCAGCAGGAAGGGACTAGCGGGAAGGAGGGACCACAATGAGCAGTTCTTC. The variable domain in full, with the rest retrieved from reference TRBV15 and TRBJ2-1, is DAMVIQNPRYQVTQFGKPVTLSCSQTLNHNVMYWYQQKSSQAPKLLFHYYDKDFNNEADTPDNFQSRRPNTSFCFLDIRSPGLGDTAMYLCATSRKGLAGRRDHNEQFFGPGTRLTVL.

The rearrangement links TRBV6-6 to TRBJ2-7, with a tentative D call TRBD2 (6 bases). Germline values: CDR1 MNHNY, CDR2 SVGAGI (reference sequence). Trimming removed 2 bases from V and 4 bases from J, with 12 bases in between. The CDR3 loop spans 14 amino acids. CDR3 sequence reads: CASSYPGTSYEQYF. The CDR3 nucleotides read TGTGCCAGCAGTTACCCCGGGACTTCTTACGAGCAGTACTTC.

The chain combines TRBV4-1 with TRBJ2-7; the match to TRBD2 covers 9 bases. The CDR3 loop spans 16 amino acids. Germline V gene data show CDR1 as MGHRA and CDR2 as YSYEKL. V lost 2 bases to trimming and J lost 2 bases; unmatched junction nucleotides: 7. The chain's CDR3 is CASSQMAGGITYEQYF. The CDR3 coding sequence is TGCGCCAGCAGCCAAATGGCGGGAGGGATAACCTACGAGCAGTACTTC.

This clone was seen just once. In DNA form, the CDR3 reads TGCGCCAGCAGCCAGACAGGGCCCAATCAGCCCCAGCATTTT. Its protein product is CASSQTGPNQPQHF. The chain recombines TRBV5-1 with TRBJ1-5; TRBD1 matches at 7 bases. Germline values: CDR1 SGHRS, CDR2 YFSETQ. The trim removed 4 bases at V and 3 bases at J, leaving 4 bases unmatched. CDR3 size: 14 residues.

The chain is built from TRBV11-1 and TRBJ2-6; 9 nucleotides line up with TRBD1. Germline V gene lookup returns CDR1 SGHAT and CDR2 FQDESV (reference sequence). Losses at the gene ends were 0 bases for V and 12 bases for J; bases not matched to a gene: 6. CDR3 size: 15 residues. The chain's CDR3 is CASSLALGTGPVLTF. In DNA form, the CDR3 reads TGTGCCAGCAGCTTAGCGCTAGGGACAGGGCCCGTCCTGACTTTC.